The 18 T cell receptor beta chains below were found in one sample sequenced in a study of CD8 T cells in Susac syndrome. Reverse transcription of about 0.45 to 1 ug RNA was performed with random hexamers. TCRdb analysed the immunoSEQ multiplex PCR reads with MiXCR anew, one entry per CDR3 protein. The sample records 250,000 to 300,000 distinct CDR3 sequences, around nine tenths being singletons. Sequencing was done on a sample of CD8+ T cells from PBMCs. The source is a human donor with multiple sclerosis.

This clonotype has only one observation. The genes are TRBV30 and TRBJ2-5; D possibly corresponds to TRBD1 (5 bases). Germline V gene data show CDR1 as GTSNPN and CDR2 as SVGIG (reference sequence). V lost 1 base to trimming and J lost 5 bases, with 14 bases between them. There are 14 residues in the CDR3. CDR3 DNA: TGTGCCTGGAGTGCCTACTACAGGCGGGAGACCCAGTACTTC. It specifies CAWSAYYRRETQYF.

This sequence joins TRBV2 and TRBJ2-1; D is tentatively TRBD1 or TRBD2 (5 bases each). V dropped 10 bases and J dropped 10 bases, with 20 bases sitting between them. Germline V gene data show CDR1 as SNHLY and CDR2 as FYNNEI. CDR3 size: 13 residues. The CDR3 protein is CATPGPSLREQFF. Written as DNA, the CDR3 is TGTGCCACCCCGGGGCCAAGTCTTCGGGAGCAGTTCTTC. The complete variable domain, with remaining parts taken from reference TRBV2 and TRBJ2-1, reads EPEVTQTPSHQVTQMGQEVILRCVPISNHLYFYWYRQILGQKVEFLVSFYNNEISEKSEIFDDQFSVERPDGSNFTLKIRSTKLEDSAMYFCATPGPSLREQFFGPGTRLTVL.

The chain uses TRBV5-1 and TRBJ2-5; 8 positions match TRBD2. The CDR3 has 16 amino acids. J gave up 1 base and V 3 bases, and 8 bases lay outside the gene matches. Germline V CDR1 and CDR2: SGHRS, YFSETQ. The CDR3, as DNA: TGCGCCAGCAGCTCCCCCCCGGGGGGGGTCCAAGAGACCCAGTACTTC. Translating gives CASSSPPGGVQETQYF. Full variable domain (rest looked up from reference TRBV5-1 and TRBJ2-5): KAGVTQTPRYLIKTRGQQVTLSCSPISGHRSVSWYQQTPGQGLQFLFEYFSETQRNKGNFPGRFSGRQFSNSRSEMNVSTLELGDSALYLCASSSPPGGVQETQYFGPGTRLLVL.

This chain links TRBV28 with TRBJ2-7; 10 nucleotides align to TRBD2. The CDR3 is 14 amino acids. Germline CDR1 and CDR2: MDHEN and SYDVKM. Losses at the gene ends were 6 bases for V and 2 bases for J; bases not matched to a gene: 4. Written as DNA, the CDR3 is TGTGCCAGCAGCTTGCTAGCGGGGGCCTACGAGCAGTACTTC. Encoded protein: CASSLLAGAYEQYF.

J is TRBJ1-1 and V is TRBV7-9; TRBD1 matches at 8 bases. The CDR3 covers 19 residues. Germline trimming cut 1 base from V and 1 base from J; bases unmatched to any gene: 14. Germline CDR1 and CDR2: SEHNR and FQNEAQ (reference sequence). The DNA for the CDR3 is TGTGCCAGCAGCTTAGTACTAGCAGGGACAGGTGTTAAGAACACTGAAGCTTTCTTT. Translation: CASSLVLAGTGVKNTEAFF.

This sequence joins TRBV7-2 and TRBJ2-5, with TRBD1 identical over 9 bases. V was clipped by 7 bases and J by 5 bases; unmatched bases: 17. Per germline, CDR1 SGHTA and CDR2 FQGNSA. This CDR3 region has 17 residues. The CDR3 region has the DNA TGTGCCAGCATCCCCGGGACAGGGACCCAAGGTTGGGAGACCCAGTACTTC. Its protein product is CASIPGTGTQGWETQYF. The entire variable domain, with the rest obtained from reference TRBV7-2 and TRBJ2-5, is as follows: GAGVSQSPSNKVTEKGKDVELRCDPISGHTALYWYRQSLGQGLEFLIYFQGNSAPDKSGLPSDRFSAERTGGSVSTLTIQRTQQEDSAVYLCASIPGTGTQGWETQYFGPGTRLLVL.

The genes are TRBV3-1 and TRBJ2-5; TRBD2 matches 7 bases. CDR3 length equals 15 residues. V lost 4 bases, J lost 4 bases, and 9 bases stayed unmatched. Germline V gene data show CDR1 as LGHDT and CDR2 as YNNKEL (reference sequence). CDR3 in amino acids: CASSLLTSSPETQYF. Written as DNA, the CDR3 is TGTGCCAGCAGCCTACTGACTAGCAGTCCAGAGACCCAGTACTTC.

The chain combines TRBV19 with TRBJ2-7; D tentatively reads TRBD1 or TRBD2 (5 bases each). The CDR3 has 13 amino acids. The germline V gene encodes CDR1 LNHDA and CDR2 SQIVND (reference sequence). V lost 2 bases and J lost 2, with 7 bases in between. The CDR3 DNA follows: TGTGCCAGTAGTATACGGGACCCCTACGAGCAGTACTTC. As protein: CASSIRDPYEQYF.

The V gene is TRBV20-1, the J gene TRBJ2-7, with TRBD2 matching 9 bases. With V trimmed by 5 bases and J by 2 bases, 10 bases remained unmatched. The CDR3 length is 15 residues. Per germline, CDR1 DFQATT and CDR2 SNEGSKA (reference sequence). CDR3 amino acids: CSAPPGTSTTYEQYF. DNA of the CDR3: TGCAGTGCTCCACCCGGGACTAGCACCACCTACGAGCAGTACTTC.

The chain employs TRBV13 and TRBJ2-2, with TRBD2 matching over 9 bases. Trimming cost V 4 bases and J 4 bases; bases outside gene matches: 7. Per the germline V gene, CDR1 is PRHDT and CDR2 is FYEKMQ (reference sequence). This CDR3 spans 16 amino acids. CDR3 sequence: CASSSRLAAITGELFF. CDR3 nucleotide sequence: TGTGCCAGCAGCTCACGACTAGCGGCTATCACCGGGGAGCTGTTTTTT.

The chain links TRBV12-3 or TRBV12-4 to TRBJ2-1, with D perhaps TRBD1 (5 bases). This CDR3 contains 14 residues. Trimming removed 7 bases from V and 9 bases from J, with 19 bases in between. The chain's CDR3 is CASIKGVAVAEQFF. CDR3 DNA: TGTGCCAGCATCAAAGGGGTCGCGGTGGCTGAGCAGTTCTTC.

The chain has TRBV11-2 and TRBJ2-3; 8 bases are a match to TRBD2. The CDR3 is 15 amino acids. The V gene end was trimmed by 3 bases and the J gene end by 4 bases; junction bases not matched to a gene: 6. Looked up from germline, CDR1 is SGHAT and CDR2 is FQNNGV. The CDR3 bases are TGTGCCAGCAGCTTCACGCGGGGGGAGTCAGATACGCAGTATTTT. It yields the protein CASSFTRGESDTQYF.

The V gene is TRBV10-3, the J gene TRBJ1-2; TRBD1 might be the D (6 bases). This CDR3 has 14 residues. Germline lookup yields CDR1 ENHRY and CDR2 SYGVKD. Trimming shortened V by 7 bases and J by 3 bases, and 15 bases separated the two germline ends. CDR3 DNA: TGTGCCATCATGAAGGGGGGAGGGTACTATGGCTACACCTTC. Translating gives CAIMKGGGYYGYTF.

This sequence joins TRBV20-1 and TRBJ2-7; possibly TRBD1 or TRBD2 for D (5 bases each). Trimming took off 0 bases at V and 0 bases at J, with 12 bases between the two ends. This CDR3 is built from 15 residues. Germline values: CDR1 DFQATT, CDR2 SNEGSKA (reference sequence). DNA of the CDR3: TGCAGTGCTAGAGATTTCGAGGGGAGCTCCTACGAGCAGTACTTC. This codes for CSARDFEGSSYEQYF.

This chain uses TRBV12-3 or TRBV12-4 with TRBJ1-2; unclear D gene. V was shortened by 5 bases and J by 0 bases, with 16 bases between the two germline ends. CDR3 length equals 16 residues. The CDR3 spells CASSIQRAPTNYGYTF. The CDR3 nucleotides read TGTGCCAGCAGTATACAAAGGGCCCCCACTAACTATGGCTACACCTTC.

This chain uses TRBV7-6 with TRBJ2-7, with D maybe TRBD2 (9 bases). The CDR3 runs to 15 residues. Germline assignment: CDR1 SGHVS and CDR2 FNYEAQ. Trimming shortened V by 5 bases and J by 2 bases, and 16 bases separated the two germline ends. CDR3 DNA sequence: TGTGCCAGCAGCCCAGGGGGCGGGGGGGCCTACGAGCAGTACTTC. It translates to CASSPGGGGAYEQYF.

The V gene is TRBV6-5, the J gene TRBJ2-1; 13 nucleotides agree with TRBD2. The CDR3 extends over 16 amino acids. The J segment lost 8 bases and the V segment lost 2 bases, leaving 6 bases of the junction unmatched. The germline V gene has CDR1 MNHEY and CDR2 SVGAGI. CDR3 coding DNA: TGTGCCAGCAGTTACACTAGCGGGGGGGCCGTTGATGAGCAGTTCTTC. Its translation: CASSYTSGGAVDEQFF.

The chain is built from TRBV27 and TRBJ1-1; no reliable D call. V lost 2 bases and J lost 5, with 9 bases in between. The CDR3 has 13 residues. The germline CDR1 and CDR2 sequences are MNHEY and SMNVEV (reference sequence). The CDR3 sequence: CASSLNQWTEAFF. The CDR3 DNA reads TGTGCCAGCAGTTTAAATCAATGGACTGAAGCTTTCTTT.